A single sample is the source of the 20 T cell receptor beta chains below, sequenced in a study of cytomegalovirus exposure and HLA in healthy donors. Both 60 Vbeta primers and 13 Jbeta primers went into the PCR. Some clones are missing from TCRdb's copy, which holds only in-frame ones; the method was immunoSEQ multiplex PCR. In the table there are 130,000 to 150,000 clones, roughly 87% of which are singletons. The sample comprised PBMCs. The receptors were sampled from a man aged 30-40 years in good health and CMV-seropositive.

The gene calls are TRBV6-5 and TRBJ2-2; tentatively, D is TRBD1 (5 bases). V lost 6 bases and J 0 bases, leaving 8 bases between the germline ends. Germline loops: CDR1 MNHEY, CDR2 SVGAGI. The CDR3 totals 14 residues. Here the CDR3 reads CASSGQTNTGELFF. CDR3 in DNA: TGTGCCAGCAGCGGACAAACGAACACCGGGGAGCTGTTTTTT.

The chain combines TRBV9 with TRBJ1-2; no clear D. V lost 4 bases and J 8 bases, leaving 18 bases between the germline ends. Germline CDR1 is SGDLS and CDR2 is YYNGEE. There are 14 residues in the CDR3. CDR3 amino acids: CASSPRGQVLGYTF. The DNA of the CDR3 is TGTGCCAGCAGCCCCCGAGGGCAGGTCCTAGGCTACACCTTC.

The chain couples TRBV30 to TRBJ1-5; D is undetermined. Trimming left V 4 bases short and J 3 bases short, with 10 bases between. CDR3 length: 13 residues. Germline loops: CDR1 GTSNPN, CDR2 SVGIG (reference sequence). Written as DNA, the CDR3 is TGTGCCTGGATAAGGCAGGCCAATCAGCCCCAGCATTTT. This translates into CAWIRQANQPQHF.

The chain employs TRBV19 and TRBJ1-5; TRBD1 might be the D (6 bases). The CDR3 covers 15 residues. Germline V lookup: CDR1 LNHDA, CDR2 SQIVND (reference sequence). Trimming took 6 bases from V and 7 from J, leaving 19 bases between them. This chain's CDR3 is CASSAGGAASQPQHF. CDR3 DNA: TGTGCCAGTAGCGCCGGGGGGGCGGCGAGCCAGCCCCAGCATTTT.

This rearrangement joins TRBV28 to TRBJ1-2; D might be TRBD1 (5 bases). The CDR3 is 16 residues long. Germline lookup yields CDR1 MDHEN and CDR2 SYDVKM. With 6 bases removed from V and 3 bases from J, the gap between germline ends came to 20 bases. CDR3 bases: TGTGCCAGCAGCCCCCTTTATCGGGGAGGGGACTATGGCTACACCTTC. Translation gives CASSPLYRGGDYGYTF.

This chain uses TRBV27 with TRBJ2-1; 10 nucleotides agree with TRBD2. The CDR3 has 16 residues. Germline CDR1 reads MNHEY; CDR2 reads SMNVEV (reference sequence). J lost 4 bases, V lost 6 bases, and 9 bases had no gene match. CDR3 amino acids: CASSSPGTSAYNEQFF. The CDR3 nucleotides are TGTGCCAGCAGCAGTCCCGGGACTAGCGCTTACAATGAGCAGTTCTTC.

V and J are TRBV6-1 and TRBJ2-3; D is uncertain. V was clipped by 4 bases and J by 0 bases, with 8 bases between them. Per germline, CDR1 MNHNS and CDR2 SASEGT. The CDR3 length is 14 residues. DNA of the CDR3: TGTGCCAGCAGTGCCTACGGGAGCACAGATACGCAGTATTTT. Translating gives CASSAYGSTDTQYF.

V is TRBV30 and J is TRBJ2-7; unclear D gene. CDR1 GTSNPN and CDR2 SVGIG come from the germline V gene (reference sequence). This CDR3 contains 12 residues. Trimming removed 1 base from V and 5 bases from J, with 9 bases in between. CDR3 coding DNA: TGTGCCTGGAGTGACACACCCCACGAGCAGTACTTC. Its protein product is CAWSDTPHEQYF.

V and J are TRBV5-4 and TRBJ2-7; the D is unclear. V lost 4 bases, J lost 0 bases, and 14 bases lay in between. The CDR3 extends over 15 amino acids. CDR1 SGHNT and CDR2 YYREEE come from the germline V gene (reference sequence). CDR3 sequence (DNA): TGTGCCAGCAGCCCAGACACTTACAGCTCCTACGAGCAGTACTTC. Protein product: CASSPDTYSSYEQYF.

This chain connects TRBV5-1 to TRBJ2-1, with 10 bases that match TRBD1. Germline V lookup: CDR1 SGHRS, CDR2 YFSETQ. V shed 4 bases and J 8 bases; nucleotides not matched to a gene: 6. The CDR3 has 14 amino acids. The CDR3 region is CASSKDRGVDEQFF. Here the CDR3 DNA reads TGCGCCAGCAGCAAGGACAGGGGGGTGGATGAGCAGTTCTTC.

The V and J genes are TRBV2 and TRBJ1-2; D might be TRBD1 (6 bases). The CDR3 has 13 amino acids. V lost 5 bases, J lost 2 bases, and 9 bases lay in between. Per germline, CDR1 SNHLY and CDR2 FYNNEI. The CDR3 region is CASSSTGNYGYTF. Here the CDR3 DNA reads TGTGCCAGCAGTTCAACAGGGAACTATGGCTACACCTTC.

The rearrangement links TRBV19 to TRBJ1-5, with 8 bases matching TRBD1. Germline CDR1 is LNHDA and CDR2 is SQIVND (reference sequence). The CDR3 loop spans 14 amino acids. V was pared by 9 bases and J by 3 bases, with 7 bases of the junction left unmatched. As DNA, the CDR3 is TGTGCCAGCACCTGGACAGGGAACAATCAGCCCCAGCATTTT. Translation: CASTWTGNNQPQHF. Based on the CDR3 plus reference TRBV19 and TRBJ1-5, the full variable domain is DGGITQSPKYLFRKEGQNVTLSCEQNLNHDAMYWYRQDPGQGLRLIYYSQIVNDFQKGDIAEGYSVSREKKESFPLTVTSAQKNPTAFYLCASTWTGNNQPQHFGDGTRLSIL.

The chain has TRBV15 and TRBJ1-2; D gene unclear. The CDR3 has 15 amino acids. V lost 0 bases, J lost 4 bases, and 12 bases lay in between. Germline CDR1 LNHNV, CDR2 YYDKDF (reference sequence). CDR3 bases: TGTGCCACCAGCAGAGATGGCCAGACTCTCTATGGCTACACCTTC. Its protein product is CATSRDGQTLYGYTF.

V is TRBV28 and J is TRBJ1-3; D is possibly TRBD1 (5 bases). Germline assignment: CDR1 MDHEN and CDR2 SYDVKM. V was shortened by 3 bases and J by 2 bases, with 14 bases between the two germline ends. This CDR3 spans 16 amino acids. CDR3 coding DNA: TGTGCCAGCAGTTTCCTTAAGGGGCTCACTGGAAACACCATATATTTT. Residues: CASSFLKGLTGNTIYF.

The chain combines TRBV6-6 with TRBJ1-4; 8 nucleotides line up with TRBD1. Unmatched junction bases numbered 8, after V lost 6 bases and J lost 5 bases. Germline V CDR1 and CDR2: MNHNY, SVGAGI (reference sequence). This CDR3 is 15 amino acids long. The DNA for the CDR3 is TGTGCCAGCAGGAGGGAGGACAGGGTGAATGAAAAACTGTTTTTT. Translation: CASRREDRVNEKLFF.

This chain links TRBV19 with TRBJ2-3, with TRBD2 matching over 7 bases. CDR1 is LNHDA, CDR2 SQIVND, per germline (reference sequence). The CDR3 covers 16 residues. V dropped 1 base and J dropped 3; count of bases not matched to a gene: 7. CDR3 nucleotide sequence: TGTGCCAGTAGTATAGGGGCTAGCGGTTTGACAGATACGCAGTATTTT. Its protein product is CASSIGASGLTDTQYF.

The chain uses TRBV5-1 and TRBJ2-1; possibly TRBD1 for D (6 bases). Looked up from germline, CDR1 is SGHRS and CDR2 is YFSETQ. This CDR3 is built from 14 residues. V shed 1 base and J shed 7 bases, with 12 bases lying between them. CDR3 nucleotides: TGCGCCAGCAGCTTGAGCACAGGGCTAAATGAGCAGTTCTTC. This gives the protein CASSLSTGLNEQFF.

CDR3 residues: CASTQQNTGELFF. The CDR3 DNA reads TGTGCCAGCACCCAACAGAACACCGGGGAGCTGTTTTTT. This chain joins TRBV7-9 and TRBJ2-2, with D uncertain. The CDR3 runs to 13 residues. Deletions cut 7 bases from V and 1 base from J, with 7 bases between. Germline values: CDR1 SEHNR, CDR2 FQNEAQ (reference sequence).

This clone was recorded once. This rearrangement joins TRBV10-2 to TRBJ1-6, with D tentatively TRBD1 (6 bases). This CDR3 is 13 amino acids long. V was pared by 6 bases and J by 10 bases, with 13 bases between. Germline loops: CDR1 WSHSY, CDR2 SAAADI. The CDR3 DNA sequence: TGCGCCAGCAGAGGATCAGGGGCCTCACCCCTCCACTTT. Protein sequence: CASRGSGASPLHF.

This clone was counted a few times. The chain recombines TRBV7-6 with TRBJ2-3, with 9 bases aligning to TRBD2. The trim removed 2 bases at V and 4 bases at J, leaving 7 bases unmatched. Per germline, CDR1 SGHVS and CDR2 FNYEAQ. The CDR3 is 16 residues long. The CDR3 protein is CASSLIFAGGADTQYF. In DNA form, the CDR3 reads TGTGCCAGCAGCTTAATCTTTGCGGGGGGGGCAGATACGCAGTATTTT.